The 17 T cell receptor beta chains presented below share a single source sample, sequenced in a study of post-analysis software for immune sequencing data. Study findings and constraints: Controls showed lower frequencies than patients for roughly 5 TRBV segments, and TRBV5-6, TRBV5-1 and TRBV20-1 were among these.

These receptors have no identified antigens. The TCR beta cDNA libraries contained unique molecular identifiers. TCRdb recomputed calls from the PCR reads with MiXCR, one row per CDR3 protein. The data contain roughly 580,000 distinct CDR3 sequences, 44% of them singletons. Sequenced material: blood. Source of these receptors: a girl aged 10 to 17 with multiple sclerosis.

The rearrangement uses TRBV3-1 and TRBJ1-6; D gene uncertain. The CDR3 contains 13 residues. The V and J ends lost 0 bases and 7 bases respectively, with 4 bases between them. Germline-derived CDR1 and CDR2 are LGHDT and YNNKEL (reference sequence). CDR3 coding DNA: TGTGCCAGCAGCCAAGAGATGAATTCACCCCTCCACTTT. Translated: CASSQEMNSPLHF.

There are a few counts of this clonotype. V usage is TRBV10-3 and J usage is TRBJ2-7, with TRBD2 identical over 8 bases. The CDR3 totals 16 residues. V gave up 7 bases and J gave up 0 bases; unmatched junction bases: 11. CDR1 and CDR2 (germline): ENHRY, SYGVKD. In DNA form, the CDR3 reads TGTGCCATCACAAACATAGCGGGGTTCAGCTCCTACGAGCAGTACTTC. This translates into CAITNIAGFSSYEQYF.

The V call is TRBV7-6, the J call TRBJ2-7, with 8 bases lining up with TRBD2. CDR1 and CDR2 from the germline V gene are SGHVS and FNYEAQ. Losses at the gene ends were 5 bases for V and 1 base for J; bases not matched to a gene: 10. The CDR3 totals 16 residues. CDR3 nucleotide sequence: TGTGCCAGCAGCGCCCCACTAGCGGCGGCTTCCTACGAGCAGTACTTC. Its translation: CASSAPLAAASYEQYF.

The CDR3, as DNA: TGTGCCAGCAGTTTGGACCCAATGAAGCAGTACTTC. This codes for CASSLDPMKQYF. The V and J genes are TRBV12-3 or TRBV12-4 and TRBJ2-5; D gene uncertain. CDR3 length equals 12 residues. Trimming took off 3 bases at V and 11 bases at J, with 13 bases between the two ends.

This clonotype has more than one count but fewer than ten. The chain recombines TRBV6-1 with TRBJ1-2, with TRBD1 as a possible D gene (5 bases). The CDR3 contains 14 residues. Trimming cost V 6 bases and J 7 bases, with 18 bases left between them. Germline V gene sequence: CDR1 MNHNS, CDR2 SASEGT. The CDR3 loop reads CASRAPGLEFGYTF. CDR3 in DNA: TGTGCCAGCAGGGCCCCAGGGTTAGAGTTTGGCTACACCTTC.

The rearrangement links TRBV20-1 to TRBJ2-7, with D possibly TRBD2 on 5 matching bases. Germline V gene sequence: CDR1 DFQATT, CDR2 SNEGSKA (reference sequence). CDR3 size: 15 residues. The V gene lost 0 bases and the J gene lost 2 bases, with 14 bases spanning the gap. This CDR3 is CSARDSAGPTYEQYF. CDR3 sequence (DNA): TGCAGTGCTAGAGATTCGGCGGGCCCCACCTACGAGCAGTACTTC.

The chain combines TRBV20-1 with TRBJ2-1; maybe TRBD2 (6 bases). With 3 bases removed from V and 6 bases from J, the gap between germline ends came to 9 bases. Germline CDR1 reads DFQATT; CDR2 reads SNEGSKA (reference sequence). The CDR3 sequence is 12 residues long. The CDR3 region has the DNA TGCAGTGCTAGTGGGGACTTCAATGAGCAGTTCTTC. This sequence encodes CSASGDFNEQFF.

The V call is TRBV12-3 or TRBV12-4, the J call TRBJ2-1; D call uncertain. CDR3 length equals 13 residues. V was clipped by 5 bases and J by 8 bases, with 13 bases between them. CDR3 bases: TGTGCCAGCAGTCCTGGTGGCTTCGATGAGCAGTTCTTC. This encodes CASSPGGFDEQFF.

The chain has TRBV21-1 and TRBJ2-7; the table gives TRBD1 as D, unverified against the DNA. The J call may be incorrect, as the DNA end agrees better with TRBJ2-5. TRBV21-1 is a recognized pseudogene. The CDR3 runs to 15 residues. CDR3 protein: CASSKTIRGRETQYF. As DNA, the CDR3 is TGTGCCAGCAGCAAAACGATCAGGGGTAGAGAGACCCAGTACTTC.

The chain couples TRBV5-1 to TRBJ2-1; 13 nucleotides align to TRBD2. The CDR3 sequence is 17 residues long. Germline loops: CDR1 SGHRS, CDR2 YFSETQ. V trimming: 4 bases; J trimming: 6 bases; junction bases outside the gene matches: 10. The CDR3 DNA is TGCGCCAGCAGCCTCTTCTCACTAGCGGGGGGGATCAATGAGCAGTTCTTC. This encodes CASSLFSLAGGINEQFF.

This clonotype was observed a handful of times. V and J are TRBV5-1 and TRBJ2-6, with D hard to call. CDR3 size: 16 residues. V was cut by 1 base and J by 0 bases, with 8 bases left in between. Germline loops: CDR1 SGHRS, CDR2 YFSETQ. CDR3 bases: TGCGCCAGCAGCTTGAACGATCACTCTGGGGCCAACGTCCTGACTTTC. It encodes CASSLNDHSGANVLTF.

The J gene is TRBJ2-1, the V gene TRBV20-1; 9 positions agree with TRBD2. Germline CDR1 reads DFQATT; CDR2 reads SNEGSKA (reference sequence). The trim removed 7 bases at V and 9 bases at J, leaving 10 bases unmatched. This CDR3 contains 13 residues. The CDR3 is CSGAGGNSGEQFF. CDR3 nucleotides: TGCAGTGGCGCGGGAGGGAATTCCGGTGAGCAGTTCTTC.

This clonotype was seen more than once but under ten times. This sequence joins TRBV4-1 and TRBJ2-7; 14 nucleotides align to TRBD2. Per germline, CDR1 MGHRA and CDR2 YSYEKL. The CDR3 has 15 amino acids. V lost 8 bases and J lost 5; bases outside the gene matches: 8. CDR3 DNA: TGCGCCAGCGCCCGACTAGCGGGGGGGCCCAACGAGCAGTACTTC. It is translated as CASARLAGGPNEQYF.

The rearrangement joins TRBV19 to TRBJ2-5, with TRBD1 identical over 9 bases. Germline CDR1 is LNHDA and CDR2 is SQIVND (reference sequence). The CDR3 is 14 residues long. The junction had 5 bases not matched to a gene; V was cut back by 6 bases and J by 3 bases. CDR3 amino acids: CASSSDRGKETQYF. In nucleotides, the CDR3 is TGTGCCAGTAGCTCCGACAGGGGGAAAGAGACCCAGTACTTC.

Notes on this clonotype: A junction end diverges from the germline sequence, so it may reflect a read error. V usage is TRBV13 and J usage is TRBJ2-3, with D perhaps matching TRBD2 (5 bases). The CDR3 consists of 12 residues. Germline CDR1 and CDR2: PRHDT and FYEKMQ (reference sequence). CDR3 region: CASTKGGDTRYF. The CDR3 nucleotides are TGTGCCAGCACCAAAGGAGGAGATACGCGGTATTTT.

The chain joins TRBV6-1 to TRBJ1-2; D gene ambiguous. The germline gives CDR1 MNHNS, CDR2 SASEGT. The CDR3 contains 16 residues. V was shortened by 6 bases and J by 5 bases, with 22 bases between the two germline ends. CDR3 region: CASSDLLDGPLYGYTF. As DNA, the CDR3 is TGTGCCAGCAGCGATCTCTTAGACGGTCCCCTTTATGGCTACACCTTC.

V usage is TRBV6-5 and J usage is TRBJ2-7; D gene ambiguous. V shed 6 bases and J shed 2 bases, with 14 bases lying between them. CDR3 length equals 14 residues. The germline V gene has CDR1 MNHEY and CDR2 SVGAGI. This CDR3 reads CASRLSNGAYEQYF. In DNA form, the CDR3 reads TGTGCCAGCAGACTTTCAAACGGCGCCTACGAGCAGTACTTC.